Sequencing of this T cell receptor (beta chain) was carried out in a study of T cell changes during pregnancy in multiple sclerosis. Assay: immunoSEQ multiplex PCR; the TCRdb copy retains only in-frame clones and omits some. The table includes around 57,000 clones, roughly 90% detected once. The germline CDR1 and CDR2 sequences are WNHNN and SYGVQD (reference sequence). CDR3 size: 12 residues. V dropped 2 bases and J dropped 4 bases, with 4 bases sitting between them. V and J are TRBV10-1 and TRBJ2-3; D gene unclear. Sequencing was performed on peripheral blood, taken in the second trimester of pregnancy. The clonotype was recovered from a female donor with multiple sclerosis, enrolled in a pregnancy study. The CDR3 sequence: CASSETADTQYF. In DNA, the CDR3 is TGCGCCAGCAGTGAGACAGCAGATACGCAGTATTTT.